This T cell receptor (beta chain) derives from a study of control samples from healthy donors and cancer patients. CDR1 is ENHRY and CDR2 is SYGVKD in the germline V gene. The V and J ends lost 5 bases and 3 bases respectively, with 11 bases between them. The CDR3 sequence is 15 residues long. This clone showed up just a few times. Only in-frame clones appear in the TCRdb table, and some are missing; sequencing was by immunoSEQ multiplex PCR. The table shows some 130,000 clones, with roughly nine tenths occurring only once. The clonotype comes from a woman in her thirties in good health. The rearrangement links TRBV10-3 to TRBJ1-6; D is undetermined. Source material: blood. The CDR3 region is CAISKIRDYNSPLHF. CDR3 DNA sequence: TGTGCCATCAGTAAAATACGGGACTATAATTCACCCCTCCACTTT.